A single sample is the source of the 22 T cell receptor beta chains below, sequenced in a study of blood T cells in healthy people across ages. A second PCR, run for roughly 7 to 11 cycles, used a sample-barcoded 5' primer plus a J-beta primer mix. TCRdb ran MiXCR on the 5' RACE reads and lists one entry per CDR3 protein. The sample lists about 840,000 distinct CDR3 sequences, just under 30% seen once, with about 10% in the top ten. The data also belong to a second study, concerning T cells of mothers and their children.

What was sequenced was blood. The source is a woman in her thirties or forties in good health.

The V and J genes are TRBV6-2 or TRBV6-3 and TRBJ2-2; TRBD1 agrees at 8 bases. The trim removed 6 bases at V and 3 bases at J, leaving 9 bases unmatched. From germline, CDR1 is MNHEY and CDR2 SVGEGT. This CDR3 contains 16 residues. This chain's CDR3 is CASSPPGTGHTGELFF. Written as DNA, the CDR3 is TGTGCCAGCAGCCCTCCCGGGACAGGTCACACCGGGGAGCTGTTTTTT.

This clonotype was counted only a few times. This rearrangement joins TRBV21-1 to TRBJ1-2. TRBV21-1 is marked as a pseudogene. This CDR3 has 17 residues. CDR3 bases: TGTGCCAGCAGCCCCGGGGGCCCTCTAAAGAGAGTCTATGGCTACACCTTC. The encoded protein is CASSPGGPLKRVYGYTF.

The J gene is TRBJ2-7, the V gene TRBV24-1; D uncertain. CDR1 KGHDR and CDR2 SFDVKD come from the germline V gene. The V and J ends lost 3 bases and 2 bases respectively, with 7 bases between them. The CDR3 loop spans 13 amino acids. CDR3 sequence (DNA): TGTGCCACCAGTGATAGCCAGACCTACGAGCAGTACTTC. This codes for CATSDSQTYEQYF.

This clonotype was counted many times. This sequence joins TRBV29-1 and TRBJ2-1, with 7 bases aligning to TRBD1. This CDR3 is 13 amino acids long. Per the germline V gene, CDR1 is SQVTM and CDR2 is ANQGSEA. V lost 7 bases and J lost 9; bases outside the gene matches: 12. The CDR3 here is CSEPGTANGEQFF. The CDR3, as DNA: TGCAGCGAACCCGGGACAGCCAACGGTGAGCAGTTCTTC.

This clonotype was seen ten or more times. This sequence joins TRBV7-2 and TRBJ2-7; D is unresolved. The germline V gene has CDR1 SGHTA and CDR2 FQGNSA. The V and J ends lost 4 bases and 2 bases respectively, with 12 bases between them. The CDR3 extends over 14 amino acids. CDR3 region: CASSSQSGTYEQYF. The CDR3 nucleotides are TGTGCCAGCAGCTCGCAAAGTGGGACCTACGAGCAGTACTTC.

This clonotype was counted a few times. The chain has TRBV20-1 and TRBJ1-4, with D tentatively TRBD1 (5 bases). The CDR3 runs 13 residues. V was clipped by 6 bases and J by 8 bases, with 16 bases between them. The germline V gene encodes CDR1 DFQATT and CDR2 SNEGSKA (reference sequence). The CDR3 here is CSAQAGPGEKLFF. The CDR3 DNA sequence: TGCAGTGCCCAGGCGGGACCAGGGGAAAAACTGTTTTTT.

This clonotype showed up just a few times. The chain employs TRBV3-1 and TRBJ1-5, with a tentative D call TRBD1 (5 bases). The ends were cut back, 1 base at V and 4 bases at J, with 11 bases in the middle. Germline values: CDR1 LGHDT, CDR2 YNNKEL (reference sequence). This CDR3 region has 15 residues. CDR3 residues: CASSQGPQGNQPQHF. CDR3 coding DNA: TGTGCCAGCAGCCAAGGTCCCCAGGGAAATCAGCCCCAGCATTTT.

V and J are TRBV4-1 and TRBJ1-2, with 8 bases identical to TRBD1. The J segment lost 0 bases and the V segment lost 4 bases, leaving 7 bases of the junction unmatched. Per germline, CDR1 MGHRA and CDR2 YSYEKL. The CDR3 runs to 16 residues. CDR3 protein: CASSPSTGESNYGYTF. For the CDR3, the DNA is TGCGCCAGCAGCCCATCGACAGGGGAGTCTAACTATGGCTACACCTTC.

This clonotype has a single count. The chain couples TRBV5-5 to TRBJ1-6; 8 nucleotides line up with TRBD1. The CDR3 is made up of 15 amino acids. CDR1 and CDR2 from the germline V gene are SGHKS and YYEKEE (reference sequence). J was trimmed by 9 bases and V by 0 bases; bases with no gene match: 5. The CDR3 protein is CASSLEGQEVSPLHF. The DNA for the CDR3 is TGTGCCAGCAGCTTGGAGGGACAGGAGGTTTCACCCCTCCACTTT.

This clonotype came up a few times. The V call is TRBV3-1, the J call TRBJ2-1; D is tentatively TRBD1 or TRBD2 (5 bases each). V was cut by 3 bases and J by 3 bases, with 15 bases left in between. CDR3 size: 16 residues. Germline loops: CDR1 LGHDT, CDR2 YNNKEL (reference sequence). The CDR3 here is CASSQPGTTLYNEQFF. DNA for the CDR3: TGTGCCAGCAGCCAGCCCGGGACCACCCTCTACAATGAGCAGTTCTTC.

This clonotype has only a few counts. At one boundary the junction diverges from the germline segment, which might be a read error. The chain couples TRBV7-9 to TRBJ2-7; 7 nucleotides agree with TRBD1. The germline V gene has CDR1 SEHNR and CDR2 FQNEAQ (reference sequence). The CDR3 length is 13 residues. The CDR3 bases are TGTGCCAGCAGACAGGGGACGACCTACGGGCAGTACTTC. Its protein product is CASRQGTTYGQYF.

This clonotype was detected ten times or more. V and J are TRBV7-9 and TRBJ2-1; perhaps TRBD2 as D (6 bases). The V gene's germline CDR1 is SEHNR and CDR2 FQNEAQ (reference sequence). V lost 5 bases, J lost 6 bases, and 11 bases lay in between. The length of the CDR3 is 13 residues. In DNA, the CDR3 is TGTGCCAGCAGCCCGGGGACTGTCAATGAGCAGTTCTTC. It is translated as CASSPGTVNEQFF.

This chain connects TRBV3-1 to TRBJ1-5; 7 bases align to TRBD1. In germline, CDR1 is LGHDT, CDR2 YNNKEL (reference sequence). This CDR3 spans 16 amino acids. The trim removed 3 bases at V and 0 bases at J, leaving 5 bases unmatched. The CDR3 coding sequence is TGTGCCAGCAGCCAGGGGACAGCGGCTAGCAATCAGCCCCAGCATTTT. Protein: CASSQGTAASNQPQHF.

The chain has TRBV27 and TRBJ1-5, with 12 positions matching TRBD1. The germline gives CDR1 MNHEY, CDR2 SMNVEV (reference sequence). The CDR3 consists of 15 residues. The V gene end was trimmed by 6 bases and the J gene end by 6 bases; junction bases not matched to a gene: 6. In nucleotides, the CDR3 is TGTGCCAGCAGAGGGACAGGGGGCGGGCGTCAGCCCCAGCATTTT. Its protein is CASRGTGGGRQPQHF.

This clonotype was detected a few times. V and J are TRBV12-3 or TRBV12-4 and TRBJ1-1; D call uncertain. The CDR3 is 12 residues long. Trimming left V 0 bases short and J 6 bases short, with 5 bases between. CDR3 sequence: CASSLAWAEAFF. Here the CDR3 DNA reads TGTGCCAGCAGTTTAGCGTGGGCTGAAGCTTTCTTT.

This clonotype was picked up many times. The chain employs TRBV20-1 and TRBJ2-5; 9 nucleotides match TRBD2. Germline V CDR1 and CDR2: DFQATT, SNEGSKA (reference sequence). CDR3 length: 14 amino acids. V dropped 3 bases and J dropped 4; count of bases not matched to a gene: 6. The CDR3 bases are TGCAGTGCTAGTAGTCTAGCGGGGAGAGAGACCCAGTACTTC. This translates into CSASSLAGRETQYF.

There are many counts of this clonotype. This chain connects TRBV9 to TRBJ2-1; TRBD1 might be the D (6 bases). V was shortened by 0 bases and J by 0 bases, with 13 bases between the two germline ends. The CDR3 spans 17 residues. The V gene's germline CDR1 is SGDLS and CDR2 YYNGEE. The CDR3 loop reads CASSVGDTRFSYNEQFF. CDR3 bases: TGTGCCAGCAGCGTAGGGGACACCAGGTTCTCCTACAATGAGCAGTTCTTC.

To note about this clonotype: One junction end disagrees with the germline gene, perhaps due to a read error. The CDR3, as DNA: TGTGCTAGCAGCCCCAGTAGCGGGGGCAGCACCGGGGAGCTGTTTTTT. Protein product: CASSPSSGGSTGELFF. The V and J genes are TRBV7-7 and TRBJ2-2; 9 bases line up with TRBD2. Germline V gives CDR1 SSHAT, CDR2 FNYEAQ (reference sequence). The CDR3 length is 16 residues. Supplemented by reference TRBV7-7 and TRBJ2-2, the full variable domain reads GAGVSQSPRYKVTKRGQDVTLRCDPISSHATLYWYQQALGQGPEFLTYFNYEAQPDKSGLPSDRFSAERPEGSISTLTIQRTEQRDSAMYRCASSPSSGGSTGELFFGEGSRLTVL.

This clonotype was picked up many times. This chain links TRBV20-1 with TRBJ1-5; D remains unclear. The CDR3 spans 15 residues. Trimming took off 6 bases at V and 6 bases at J, with 21 bases between the two ends. Per the germline V gene, CDR1 is DFQATT and CDR2 is SNEGSKA (reference sequence). This CDR3 reads CSAPNAGSGAQPQHF. In nucleotides, the CDR3 is TGCAGTGCCCCTAACGCGGGGTCTGGCGCTCAGCCCCAGCATTTT.

This clonotype was found a few times. The rearrangement uses TRBV7-3 and TRBJ2-2; TRBD2 is a possible D gene (5 bases). Germline V gene lookup returns CDR1 SGHTA and CDR2 FQGTGA. This CDR3 is built from 15 residues. V lost 2 bases to trimming and J lost 5 bases, with 12 bases between them. For the CDR3, the DNA is TGTGCCAGCAGCTTAGGACTGGCACGAACCGGGGAGCTGTTTTTT. Protein sequence: CASSLGLARTGELFF.

This clonotype was counted only a few times. V usage is TRBV9 and J usage is TRBJ2-4; 9 positions match TRBD1. CDR3 length: 14 amino acids. The junction had 12 bases not matched to a gene; V was cut back by 4 bases and J by 13 bases. CDR1 is SGDLS and CDR2 is YYNGEE in the germline V gene. This CDR3 is CASSSGQGERAQYF. CDR3 coding DNA: TGTGCCAGCAGCTCGGGACAGGGAGAGAGGGCGCAGTACTTC.

The chain has TRBV7-2 and TRBJ2-7; 7 nucleotides line up with TRBD2. Germline lookup yields CDR1 SGHTA and CDR2 FQGNSA. The CDR3 covers 15 residues. Trimming took 5 bases from V and 3 from J; bases not matched to a gene: 10. The CDR3 here is CASSHPGGTIYEQYF. In DNA form, the CDR3 reads TGTGCCAGCAGCCACCCGGGGGGAACGATCTACGAGCAGTACTTC.